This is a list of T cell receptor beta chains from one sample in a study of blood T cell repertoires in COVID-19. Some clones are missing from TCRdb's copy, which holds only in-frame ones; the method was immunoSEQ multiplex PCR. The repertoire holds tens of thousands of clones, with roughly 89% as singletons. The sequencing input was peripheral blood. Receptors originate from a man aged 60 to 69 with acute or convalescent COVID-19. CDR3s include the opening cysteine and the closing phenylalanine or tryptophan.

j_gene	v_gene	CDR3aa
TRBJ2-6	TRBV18	CASSTSSTGTGANVLTF
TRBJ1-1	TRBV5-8	CASSLNGNINTEAFF
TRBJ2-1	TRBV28	CASSRSPTGPYNEQFF
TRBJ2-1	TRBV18	CASSPAGYEQFF
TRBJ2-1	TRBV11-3	CASSFGVGDEQFF
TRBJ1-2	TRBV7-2	CASSLPGTINGYTF
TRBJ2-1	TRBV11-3	CASSLSSYNEQFF
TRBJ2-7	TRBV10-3	CAISGARDPYEQYF
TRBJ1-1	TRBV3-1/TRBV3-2	CASSQGGAREAFF
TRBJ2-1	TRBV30	CAWWRGLENEQFF
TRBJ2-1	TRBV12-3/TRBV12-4	CASSLQYNEQFF
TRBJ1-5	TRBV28	CASTLASYRSQHF
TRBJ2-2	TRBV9	CASSIYSEAGELFF
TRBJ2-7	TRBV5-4	CASSLESSYPYEQYF
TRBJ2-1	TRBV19	CASSIDRTPSGGAFF
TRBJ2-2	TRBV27	CASTFEGQGSGELFF
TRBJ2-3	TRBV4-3	CASRERRDRLTDTQYF
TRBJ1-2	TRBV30	CAWSGVFGYTF
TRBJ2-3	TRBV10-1	CASSERQGASTDTQYF
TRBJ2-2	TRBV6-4	CASKFPGGDTGELFF
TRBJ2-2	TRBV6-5	CASRQQGVSTGELFF
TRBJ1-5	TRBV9	CASSVEPGADQPQHF
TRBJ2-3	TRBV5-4	CASSLRGGTDTQYF
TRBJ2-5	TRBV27	CASSLEGRDQYF
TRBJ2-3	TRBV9	CASSVVPPSGGAGDTQYF
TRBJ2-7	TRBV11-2	CASSLLAGSSYEQYF
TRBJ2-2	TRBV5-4	CASSSGLAGTGGELFF
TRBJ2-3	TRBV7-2	CASSLTSGAGTDTQYF
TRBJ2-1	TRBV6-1	CASSERTGRNDEQFF
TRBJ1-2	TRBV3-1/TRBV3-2	CASSQGYSSYGYTF
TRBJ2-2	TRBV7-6	CASSLASVSTGELFF
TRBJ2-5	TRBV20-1	CSANRGETQYF
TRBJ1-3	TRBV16	CASGNRGQSSGNTIYF
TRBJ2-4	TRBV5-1	CASSLGEAKNIQYF
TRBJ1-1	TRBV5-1	CASSPGTGGRVNTEAFF
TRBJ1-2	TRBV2	CASSPGTAYGYTF
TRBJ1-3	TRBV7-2	CASSPRQGTGNTIYF
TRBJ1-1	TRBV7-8	CASSFGSTNTEAFF
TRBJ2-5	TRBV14	CASSLQRETQYF
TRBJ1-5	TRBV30	CAWSAIAGQGNQPQHF
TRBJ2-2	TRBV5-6	CASSPTMGQNTGELFF
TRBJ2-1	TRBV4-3	CASSQERTGGLGEQFF
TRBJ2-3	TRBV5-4	CASSRGGGGDTQYF
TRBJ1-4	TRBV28	CASSFGQGIGTNEKLFF
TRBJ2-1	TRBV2	CASRLASGGSYNEQFF
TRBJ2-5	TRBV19	CASTSGKGPGETQYF
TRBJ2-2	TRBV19	CASSDQRGRELFF
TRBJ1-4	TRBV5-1	CASSLGGSGPNEKLFF
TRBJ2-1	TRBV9	CASSASGGGRYEQFF
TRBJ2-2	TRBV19	CASNPTGVGTGELFF
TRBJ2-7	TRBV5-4	CASSLFGTGGYEQYF
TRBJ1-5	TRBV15	CATSISPGSNQPQHF
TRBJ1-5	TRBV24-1	CATSDSGQGTDQPQHF
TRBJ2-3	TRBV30	CAWSALTSTDTQYF
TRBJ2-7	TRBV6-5	CASSYSRNSLTYEQYF